This is a list of T cell receptor beta chains from one sample in a study of T cell responses to AZD1222 COVID-19 vaccine. Using immunoSEQ multiplex PCR, the repertoire was profiled, and TCRdb retains in-frame clones only, with some absent. The data hold under 150,000 clones, with over 90% observed a single time. This specimen was peripheral blood, taken on day 0 of AZD1222 vaccination. The receptor source for this set is an adult in good health. Each CDR3 is given with its conserved first and last residue. A D gene is named only where the DNA matches it firmly. Expanded clones are given a class, and other clones once, few, many or no size at all.

V	size	D	J	CDR3	DNA
TRBV27	.	.	TRBJ1-2	CASGESYGYTF	TGTGCCAGCGGGGAGAGCTATGGCTACACCTTC
TRBV10-3	.	TRBD2	TRBJ2-1	CAITGTSELNEQFF	TGTGCCATCACTGGGACTAGCGAGCTCAATGAGCAGTTCTTC
TRBV7-2	.	.	TRBJ1-6	CASSPGTVNSPLHF	TGTGCCAGCAGCCCCGGGACGGTAAATTCACCCCTCCACTTT
TRBV2	.	.	TRBJ1-1	CASRGLSDTEAFF	TGTGCCAGCAGGGGGCTGTCGGACACTGAAGCTTTCTTT
TRBV27	.	TRBD2	TRBJ2-3	CASRTSGSWRTDTQYF	TGTGCCAGCAGGACTAGCGGGAGTTGGAGGACAGATACGCAGTATTTT
TRBV27	.	TRBD2	TRBJ2-2	CASSLAPSSGRVTGELFF	TGTGCCAGCAGTTTAGCCCCCTCTAGCGGACGAGTGACCGGGGAGCTGTTTTTT
TRBV6-2/TRBV6-3	.	TRBD1	TRBJ1-5	CASSLRDSFNQPQHF	TGTGCCAGCAGTCTCCGGGACAGCTTCAATCAGCCCCAGCATTTT
TRBV11-3	.	.	TRBJ2-1	CASSLGLSSYNEQFF	TGTGCCAGCAGCTTAGGTCTTAGCTCCTACAATGAGCAGTTCTTC
TRBV30	.	TRBD1	TRBJ1-5	CAWSKDRGNQPQHF	TGTGCCTGGAGTAAGGACAGGGGCAATCAGCCCCAGCATTTT
TRBV5-1	.	.	TRBJ1-1	CASSLTGIGVNTEAFF	TGCGCCAGCAGCTTAACAGGGATCGGTGTTAACACTGAAGCTTTCTTT
TRBV7-2	once	.	TRBJ1-1	CASSPSRDFPRSHAFF	TGTGCCAGCAGCCCGTCCCGGGACTTCCCCCGCAGCCACGCTTTCTTT
TRBV2	.	.	TRBJ1-2	CASSVGQRYGYTF	TGTGCCAGCAGTGTAGGGCAGCGCTATGGCTACACCTTC
TRBV6-6	.	.	TRBJ1-5	CASSPQGNQPQHF	TGTGCCAGCAGTCCACAGGGAAATCAGCCCCAGCATTTT
TRBV29-1	once	.	TRBJ2-7	CSVEGLENYEQYF	TGCAGCGTTGAGGGCTTAGAGAACTACGAGCAGTACTTC
TRBV4-1	.	TRBD1	TRBJ1-5	CASIPRGQLIYPQHF	TGCGCCAGCATCCCGAGGGGGCAGTTAATTTATCCCCAGCATTTT
TRBV24-1	.	.	TRBJ2-5	CATSSREKRETQYF	TGTGCCACCAGTTCCAGGGAAAAACGAGAGACCCAGTACTTC
TRBV2	.	.	TRBJ2-7	CARSTAGNYEQYF	TGTGCCAGATCTACAGCGGGTAACTACGAGCAGTACTTC
TRBV6-5	.	.	TRBJ1-3	CASTGVGGNTIYF	TGTGCCAGCACCGGGGTTGGCGGAAACACCATATATTTT
TRBV10-3	.	.	TRBJ2-5	CATAPGPKETQYF	TGTGCCACGGCCCCCGGACCTAAAGAGACCCAGTACTTC
TRBV28	.	.	TRBJ1-1	CASIGVGGRTEAFF	TGTGCCAGCATTGGTGTGGGGGGTCGTACTGAAGCTTTCTTT
TRBV11-3	.	.	TRBJ2-1	CASSLSSWGSGNEQFF	TGTGCCAGCAGCTTAAGTTCTTGGGGATCGGGGAATGAGCAGTTCTTC
TRBV6-5	.	TRBD2	TRBJ2-7	CASSYRTSGPSYEQYF	TGTGCCAGCAGTTACAGGACTAGCGGGCCCTCCTACGAGCAGTACTTC
TRBV28	once	TRBD1	TRBJ1-4	CASTRGGGEKLFF	TGTGCCAGCACCAGGGGGGGTGGGGAAAAACTGTTTTTT
TRBV7-9	.	.	TRBJ2-5	CASSSQETQYF	TGTGCCAGCAGCTCTCAAGAGACCCAGTACTTC
TRBV10-3	.	.	TRBJ1-5	CAISEEAENQPQHF	TGTGCCATCAGTGAGGAGGCAGAAAATCAGCCCCAGCATTTT
TRBV5-1	.	.	TRBJ2-2	CASSLGEAGELFF	TGCGCCAGCAGCTTAGGAGAAGCCGGGGAGCTGTTTTTT
TRBV19	.	TRBD1	TRBJ1-4	CASRDSTSRNEKLFF	TGTGCCAGTCGGGACAGCACATCCCGTAATGAAAAACTGTTTTTT